Sequencing of this T cell receptor beta chain was carried out in a study of a mutant IDH1 vaccine in newly diagnosed glioma. The V gene's germline CDR1 is SGHDT and CDR2 YYEEEE. CDR3 length equals 16 residues. V lost 10 bases and J lost 0; bases outside the gene matches: 10. Time point meaning: week 23, last vaccination. Alongside topical imiquimod, each dose of vaccine comprised 300 ug of mutant IDH1 20-mer peptide. As for this clone: As yet, its antigen is unknown.

Profiled with immunoSEQ multiplex PCR; TCRdb holds only in-frame clones, not every one. The sample yields under 45,000 clones, approximately 89% seen once. This clonotype was obtained from a man aged 50 to 59 with glioma. V usage is TRBV5-6 and J usage is TRBJ2-5, with 12 bases that match TRBD2. The material sequenced was PBMCs, taken from a glioma patient whose treatment included an IDH1 peptide vaccine. Written as DNA, the CDR3 is TGTGCCGCATCTAGCGGGGGGGCGAGGTACCAAGAGACCCAGTACTTC. This translates into CAASSGGARYQETQYF.